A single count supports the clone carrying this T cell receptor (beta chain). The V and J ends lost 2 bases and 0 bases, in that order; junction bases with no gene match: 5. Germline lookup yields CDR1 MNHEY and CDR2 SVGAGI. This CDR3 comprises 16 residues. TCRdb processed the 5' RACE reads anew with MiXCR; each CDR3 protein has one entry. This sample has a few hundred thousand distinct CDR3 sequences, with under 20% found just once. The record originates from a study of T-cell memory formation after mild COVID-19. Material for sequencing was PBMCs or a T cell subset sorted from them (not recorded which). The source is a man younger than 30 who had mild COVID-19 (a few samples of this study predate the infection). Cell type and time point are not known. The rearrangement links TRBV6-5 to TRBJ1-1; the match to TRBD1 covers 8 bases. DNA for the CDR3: TGTGCCAGCAGTTACGGGGGGACAGGATTGAACACTGAAGCTTTCTTT. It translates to CASSYGGTGLNTEAFF.